This TCR beta chain was profiled in a study of CD8 T cells in ankylosing spondylitis. TCRdb called the 5' RACE reads again in MiXCR, with one record for every CDR3 protein. The profile shows roughly 230,000 distinct CDR3 sequences, approximately 20% of them singletons. V shed 0 bases and J shed 0 bases, with 16 bases lying between them. Germline V gives CDR1 SGHRS, CDR2 YFSETQ. CDR3 length equals 18 residues. The sample taken for sequencing was blood, either unsorted or a sorted T cell fraction (not recorded which). The chain uses TRBV5-1 and TRBJ2-1; D uncertain. This TCR came from a male donor with ankylosing spondylitis or in good health (not recorded which). In DNA, the CDR3 is TGCGCCAGCAGCTTGGCCGTCGCAGTCGACCTCTCCTACAATGAGCAGTTCTTC. The encoded protein is CASSLAVAVDLSYNEQFF.